Below are 21 T cell receptor beta chains sequenced from a single sample in a study of T cell responses to AZD1222 COVID-19 vaccine. Only in-frame clones appear in the TCRdb table, and some are missing; sequencing was by immunoSEQ multiplex PCR. The sample holds fewer than 150,000 clones; roughly 90% are singletons and the top ten take approximately 1.6%. Here the sequenced sample was peripheral blood, taken 28 days after the second AZD1222 dose. These receptors all stem from an adult who received the AZD1222 COVID-19 vaccine.

This chain's CDR3 is CATSEGTGGRETQYF. CDR3 DNA: TGTGCCACCAGTGAGGGGACAGGGGGGAGAGAGACCCAGTACTTC. The chain couples TRBV24-1 to TRBJ2-5, with TRBD1 matching over 11 bases. There are 15 residues in the CDR3. Trimming cost V 4 bases and J 4 bases; bases outside gene matches: 4. The germline gives CDR1 KGHDR, CDR2 SFDVKD.

This chain uses TRBV30 with TRBJ2-7, with D unclear. With 2 bases removed from V and 1 base from J, the gap between germline ends came to 6 bases. Germline CDR1 GTSNPN, CDR2 SVGIG (reference sequence). The CDR3 has 12 residues. This chain's CDR3 is CAWSWSSYEQYF. The CDR3 DNA reads as TGTGCCTGGAGTTGGAGTTCCTACGAGCAGTACTTC.

J is TRBJ1-1 and V is TRBV7-3; possibly TRBD1 for D (5 bases). The length of the CDR3 is 14 residues. Germline CDR1 reads SGHTA; CDR2 reads FQGTGA. Trimming took 5 bases from V and 1 from J, leaving 11 bases between them. The CDR3 spells CASSPGGRNTEAFF. The CDR3 DNA sequence: TGTGCCAGCAGCCCTGGGGGTCGGAACACTGAAGCTTTCTTT.

The chain's CDR3 is CATQQNGLSEQYF. The CDR3 bases are TGTGCCACCCAACAAAACGGCCTCTCCGAGCAGTACTTC. V usage is TRBV24-1 and J usage is TRBJ2-7; D is unresolved. The CDR3 is 13 amino acids. Germline-derived CDR1 and CDR2 are KGHDR and SFDVKD. Trimming left V 9 bases short and J 6 bases short, with 17 bases between.

V and J are TRBV7-2 and TRBJ1-2, with 7 bases that match TRBD1. J lost 4 bases, V lost 5 bases, and 7 bases had no gene match. There are 14 residues in the CDR3. Germline V CDR1 and CDR2: SGHTA, FQGNSA. The CDR3 loop reads CASSKTGILYGYTF. In DNA, the CDR3 is TGTGCCAGCAGCAAGACAGGGATCCTCTATGGCTACACCTTC.

This clone was counted a single time. CDR3 residues: CASTQGGNTIYF. In DNA, the CDR3 is TGTGCCAGCACCCAAGGGGGAAACACCATATATTTT. The V and J genes are TRBV11-2 and TRBJ1-3; no reliable D call. Trimming took off 7 bases at V and 4 bases at J, with 8 bases between the two ends. The CDR3 covers 12 residues. The germline V gene has CDR1 SGHAT and CDR2 FQNNGV.

The chain joins TRBV18 to TRBJ1-1; D not certain. V was trimmed by 1 base and J by 1 base, leaving 10 bases between them. Germline-derived CDR1 and CDR2 are KGHSH and LQKENI. The CDR3 spans 15 residues. CDR3 DNA: TGTGCCAGCTCACCACTCGAAGCCAGGAACACTGAAGCTTTCTTT. Residues: CASSPLEARNTEAFF.

The chain has TRBV3-1 (or the pseudogene TRBV3-2) and TRBJ2-1; 11 bases are shared with TRBD2. Looked up from germline, CDR1 is LGHDT and CDR2 is YNNKEL (reference sequence). This CDR3 has 16 amino acids. V was clipped by 4 bases and J by 4 bases; unmatched bases: 6. The CDR3 DNA reads TGTGCCAGCAGCCCGGCCGGGACTAGCGGTTACAATGAGCAGTTCTTC. It codes for CASSPAGTSGYNEQFF.

CDR3 amino acids: CASSQARTVRDGYTF. CDR3 nucleotides: TGCGCCAGCAGCCAAGCTAGGACAGTGAGGGATGGCTACACCTTC. The J gene is TRBJ1-2, the V gene TRBV4-3, with D perhaps matching TRBD1 (6 bases). The CDR3 is 15 amino acids. V was cut by 1 base and J by 6 bases, with 15 bases left in between. The germline V gene has CDR1 LGHNA and CDR2 YSLEER.

This chain links TRBV10-2 with TRBJ1-6; D possibly corresponds to TRBD1 (6 bases). CDR3 length equals 14 residues. Trimming removed 6 bases from V and 7 bases from J, with 13 bases in between. Germline assignment: CDR1 WSHSY and CDR2 SAAADI. For the CDR3, the DNA is TGCGCCAGCAGGCAACAGGGAAAGAATTCACCCCTCCACTTT. The encoded protein is CASRQQGKNSPLHF.

The J gene is TRBJ2-4, the V gene TRBV6-5; possible D gene TRBD1, 6 bases. In germline, CDR1 is MNHEY, CDR2 SVGAGI. The CDR3 spans 16 residues. Deletions cut 2 bases from V and 3 bases from J, with 14 bases between. The CDR3 region is CASSYARQASKNIQYF. The CDR3 DNA is TGTGCCAGCAGTTACGCTAGACAGGCGAGCAAAAACATTCAGTACTTC.

This chain uses TRBV30 with TRBJ1-1, with D unclear. The V gene lost 0 bases and the J gene lost 0 bases, with 8 bases spanning the gap. Germline-derived CDR1 and CDR2 are GTSNPN and SVGIG (reference sequence). This CDR3 is built from 14 residues. The CDR3 DNA is TGTGCCTGGAGTGTCCCGACCGTGAACACTGAAGCTTTCTTT. This translates into CAWSVPTVNTEAFF. Drawing the rest from reference TRBV30 and TRBJ1-1, the complete variable domain is SQTIHQWPATLVQPVGSPLSLECTVEGTSNPNLYWYRQAAGRGLQLLFYSVGIGQISSEVPQNLSASRPQDRQFILSSKKLLLSDSGFYLCAWSVPTVNTEAFFGQGTRLTVV.

This chain connects TRBV28 to TRBJ2-7, with D unresolved. Looked up from germline, CDR1 is MDHEN and CDR2 is SYDVKM. The ends were cut back, 5 bases at V and 3 bases at J, with 20 bases in the middle. This CDR3 is 16 amino acids long. The CDR3 reads CASSTLRQSLLYEQYF. CDR3 in DNA: TGTGCCAGCAGTACTTTGCGGCAGAGCCTTCTCTACGAGCAGTACTTC.

J is TRBJ1-1 and V is TRBV3-1 (or the pseudogene TRBV3-2), with D unclear. Germline V gene lookup returns CDR1 LGHDT and CDR2 YNNKEL (reference sequence). V was pared by 3 bases and J by 8 bases, with 10 bases between. The CDR3 totals 12 residues. The CDR3 region is CASSHVTEEAFF. CDR3 coding DNA: TGTGCCAGCAGCCATGTCACAGAGGAAGCTTTCTTT.

The CDR3 coding sequence is TGTGCCTGGGTCGGGACCGTGGGGGCCCAGTACTTC. Translating it yields CAWVGTVGAQYF. The V gene is TRBV30, the J gene TRBJ2-5; D may be TRBD1 or TRBD2 (5 bases each). The germline V gene has CDR1 GTSNPN and CDR2 SVGIG (reference sequence). The CDR3 length is 12 residues. V lost 5 bases and J lost 9, with 16 bases in between.

This chain joins TRBV4-3 and TRBJ2-1, with D uncertain. Trimming left V 1 base short and J 10 bases short, with 11 bases between. This CDR3 is built from 13 residues. Germline CDR1 and CDR2: LGHNA and YSLEER. CDR3 in amino acids: CASSQGHTMEQFF. CDR3 coding DNA: TGCGCCAGCAGCCAAGGACATACTATGGAGCAGTTCTTC.

The V gene is TRBV6-1, the J gene TRBJ2-3; D call uncertain. Trimming pared 3 bases from V and 2 bases from J, leaving 12 bases between. The CDR3 totals 15 residues. Germline V gene data show CDR1 as MNHNS and CDR2 as SASEGT. In DNA form, the CDR3 reads TGTGCCAGCAGTGAGGTCGGAAGATACACAGATACGCAGTATTTT. Translated: CASSEVGRYTDTQYF.

In its sample, this clone was seen once. The J gene is TRBJ2-5, the V gene TRBV11-1, with D possibly TRBD2 on 5 matching bases. V lost 4 bases to trimming and J lost 5 bases, with 17 bases between them. The CDR3 has 15 residues. The germline CDR1 and CDR2 sequences are SGHAT and FQDESV (reference sequence). Written as DNA, the CDR3 is TGTGCCAGCAGCTCGGCCGGGCGGAGGTCTGAGACCCAGTACTTC. Amino acids: CASSSAGRRSETQYF.

The rearrangement links TRBV28 to TRBJ1-3, with D perhaps TRBD1 (5 bases). The germline gives CDR1 MDHEN, CDR2 SYDVKM. The CDR3 has 15 amino acids. V dropped 7 bases and J dropped 4 bases, with 17 bases sitting between them. Written as DNA, the CDR3 is TGTGCCAGCACCCTTCCCGGCAGGGACGGAAACACCATATATTTT. This sequence encodes CASTLPGRDGNTIYF.

V gene TRBV28 combines with J gene TRBJ1-5; no clear D. Germline-derived CDR1 and CDR2 are MDHEN and SYDVKM. V was pared by 2 bases and J by 1 base, with 3 bases between. The CDR3 consists of 13 residues. This chain's CDR3 is CASSLPSNQPQHF. The CDR3 coding sequence is TGTGCCAGCAGTTTACCCAGCAATCAGCCCCAGCATTTT.

The V gene is TRBV7-2, the J gene TRBJ1-6; D is perhaps TRBD1 (6 bases). V dropped 1 base and J dropped 9 bases, with 16 bases sitting between them. CDR1 is SGHTA and CDR2 is FQGNSA in the germline V gene. The CDR3 length is 16 residues. The CDR3 loop reads CASSLEGVRESSPLHF. CDR3 coding DNA: TGTGCCAGCAGCTTAGAGGGGGTCCGGGAGAGTTCACCCCTCCACTTT.